One and the same sample provided the 16 T cell receptor beta chains below, sequenced in a study of CD8+CD57+ T cells in acquired aplastic anemia. Genomic DNA was employed as the template in profiling TCR beta VDJ and CDR3. TCRdb analysed the reads with MiXCR anew, one entry per CDR3 protein. The table records approximately 300,000 distinct CDR3 sequences, 56% of them present only once. It was patients with CD8+CD57+ cell expansion by flow cytometry who were chosen for sequencing. Material: sorted CD4+, CD8+, or CD8+CD57+ T cells (not recorded which) from PBMCs. The receptors stem from a human donor with aplastic anemia.

This clonotype appeared once. V usage is TRBV10-3 and J usage is TRBJ2-5; D is perhaps TRBD1 (6 bases). The CDR3 runs to 14 residues. V was trimmed by 2 bases and J by 3 bases, leaving 10 bases between them. Per germline, CDR1 ENHRY and CDR2 SYGVKD. The CDR3 DNA reads as TGTGCCATCAGTGAGACAGGGAAAAAAGAGACCCAGTACTTC. Residues: CAISETGKKETQYF.

The chain joins TRBV15 to TRBJ2-3; D possibly uses TRBD1 or TRBD2 (5 bases each). Trimming left V 6 bases short and J 0 bases short, with 10 bases between. CDR3 size: 14 residues. From germline, CDR1 is LNHNV and CDR2 YYDKDF (reference sequence). The CDR3 reads CATSGGFSTDTQYF. The CDR3, as DNA: TGTGCCACCAGTGGGGGATTTAGCACAGATACGCAGTATTTT.

The gene calls are TRBV7-6 and TRBJ2-5; 9 bases are a match to TRBD1. The V and J ends lost 5 bases and 1 base, in that order; junction bases with no gene match: 5. Germline V CDR1 and CDR2: SGHVS, FNYEAQ. This CDR3 is built from 15 residues. CDR3 sequence reads: CASSMGTGIQETQYF. DNA of the CDR3: TGTGCCAGCAGCATGGGGACAGGGATCCAAGAGACCCAGTACTTC.

This clonotype was counted ten times or more. The V and J genes are TRBV20-1 and TRBJ1-2; D gene ambiguous. CDR1 and CDR2 (germline): DFQATT, SNEGSKA (reference sequence). V lost 5 bases, J lost 10 bases, and 20 bases lay in between. This CDR3 comprises 13 residues. In nucleotides, the CDR3 is TGCAGTGCTTGGAGGGCGACCCAAGGTGACTACACCTTC. This sequence encodes CSAWRATQGDYTF.

The chain uses TRBV2 and TRBJ2-3; tentatively, D is TRBD1 (5 bases). V was clipped by 4 bases and J by 1 base, with 12 bases between them. The germline CDR1 and CDR2 sequences are SNHLY and FYNNEI. The CDR3 extends over 15 amino acids. Here the CDR3 reads CASSAQGTGTDTQYF. Here the CDR3 DNA reads TGTGCCAGCAGTGCCCAGGGAACGGGCACAGATACGCAGTATTTT.

The chain links TRBV20-1 to TRBJ1-6; D is possibly TRBD1 (6 bases). CDR1 and CDR2 (germline): DFQATT, SNEGSKA (reference sequence). V was cut by 6 bases and J by 5 bases, with 20 bases left in between. The CDR3 is 16 residues long. The DNA of the CDR3 is TGCAGTGCCAGCAGCCCACCGGGACATGATAATTCACCCCTCCACTTT. This encodes CSASSPPGHDNSPLHF.

The V gene is TRBV7-2, the J gene TRBJ2-1, with D uncertain. Germline values: CDR1 SGHTA, CDR2 FQGNSA. V was pared by 1 base and J by 9 bases, with 4 bases between. CDR3 length equals 11 residues. This chain's CDR3 is CASSLGPEQFF. For the CDR3, the DNA is TGTGCCAGCAGCTTAGGGCCTGAGCAGTTCTTC. The full variable domain, completed using reference TRBV7-2 and TRBJ2-1, is GAGVSQSPSNKVTEKGKDVELRCDPISGHTALYWYRQSLGQGLEFLIYFQGNSAPDKSGLPSDRFSAERTGGSVSTLTIQRTQQEDSAVYLCASSLGPEQFFGPGTRLTVL.

The J gene is TRBJ2-2, the V gene TRBV7-9; 7 nucleotides line up with TRBD2. Germline lookup yields CDR1 SEHNR and CDR2 FQNEAQ (reference sequence). There are 12 residues in the CDR3. Trimming removed 6 bases from V and 6 bases from J; junction bases left unmatched: 1. CDR3 sequence: CASRSGAGELFF. Written as DNA, the CDR3 is TGTGCCAGCAGGAGCGGGGCCGGGGAGCTGTTTTTT.

There are many counts of this clonotype. The gene calls are TRBV5-8 and TRBJ2-2, with D perhaps matching TRBD1 (5 bases). V lost 2 bases and J lost 1, with 15 bases in between. This CDR3 region has 17 residues. Germline-derived CDR1 and CDR2 are SGHTS and YDEGEE. CDR3 sequence reads: CASSFYGSGLNTGELFF. CDR3 in DNA: TGTGCCAGCAGCTTCTATGGTTCAGGGTTGAACACCGGGGAGCTGTTTTTT.

This clonotype was picked up a small number of times. The V gene is TRBV7-2, the J gene TRBJ1-5, with TRBD1 identical over 11 bases. This CDR3 has 15 residues. With V trimmed by 3 bases and J by 4 bases, 2 bases remained unmatched. Per germline, CDR1 SGHTA and CDR2 FQGNSA. CDR3 sequence reads: CASSFGTGGNQPQHF. CDR3 DNA sequence: TGTGCCAGCAGCTTCGGGACAGGGGGAAATCAGCCCCAGCATTTT.

Turning to this clonotype: Likely a read error: the CDR3 ends without its conserved phenylalanine or tryptophan. The DNA is omitted, as the CDR3 cannot be located on it reliably, and the CDR3 follows TCRdb's listing. V gene TRBV7-9 combines with J gene TRBJ1-2; no DNA check was done on the table's D call, TRBD1. The CDR3 is 12 amino acids in total, end residues counted. The germline gives CDR1 SEHNR, CDR2 FQNEAQ (reference sequence). The CDR3 sequence: CASSLGSGQFFL.

The CDR3 sequence: CASSSGVDTEAFF. Written as DNA, the CDR3 is TGCGCCAGCAGCTCCGGGGTCGACACTGAAGCTTTCTTT. This chain links TRBV5-1 with TRBJ1-1; no clear D. This CDR3 is built from 13 residues. V lost 3 bases, J lost 3 bases, and 9 bases lay in between. Germline CDR1 is SGHRS and CDR2 is YFSETQ.

The V gene is TRBV5-1, the J gene TRBJ2-5; 16 bases are shared with TRBD2. In germline, CDR1 is SGHRS, CDR2 YFSETQ. J gave up 4 bases and V 2 bases, and 8 bases lay outside the gene matches. The length of the CDR3 is 18 residues. The CDR3 sequence: CASSFGTSGGAVAETQYF. The CDR3 coding sequence is TGCGCCAGCAGCTTCGGGACTAGCGGGGGGGCGGTGGCAGAGACCCAGTACTTC.

This chain joins TRBV20-1 and TRBJ2-1, with TRBD2 identical over 10 bases. The germline V gene has CDR1 DFQATT and CDR2 SNEGSKA (reference sequence). V gave up 5 bases and J gave up 4 bases; unmatched junction bases: 8. This CDR3 comprises 15 residues. The CDR3 protein is CSAFRSGGPYNEQFF. In DNA, the CDR3 is TGCAGTGCTTTCCGTAGCGGGGGGCCATACAATGAGCAGTTCTTC.

The chain carries TRBV20-1 and TRBJ2-7, with 11 bases identical to TRBD2. Looked up from germline, CDR1 is DFQATT and CDR2 is SNEGSKA (reference sequence). Unmatched junction bases numbered 7, after V lost 6 bases and J lost 3 bases. There are 14 residues in the CDR3. CDR3 in DNA: TGCAGTGCGCAAACTAGCGGGAGATACTACGAGCAGTACTTC. Translated, it gives CSAQTSGRYYEQYF.

The gene calls are TRBV6-6 and TRBJ1-4; 7 nucleotides line up with TRBD1. CDR1 and CDR2 from the germline V gene are MNHNY and SVGAGI (reference sequence). The CDR3 contains 15 residues. Trimming at V came to 5 bases and at J to 2 bases, leaving 5 bases not matched to a gene. CDR3 in amino acids: CASSRGTVTNEKLFF. Written as DNA, the CDR3 is TGTGCCAGCAGTAGGGGGACAGTGACTAATGAAAAACTGTTTTTT.